These T cell receptor beta chains were read from a single sample in a study of CD8 T cells in ankylosing spondylitis. One entry per CDR3 protein, called by TCRdb with MiXCR from the 5' RACE reads. The sample shows around 140,000 distinct CDR3 sequences, approximately 10% of them seen only once. Sequencing was carried out using blood, either unsorted or a sorted T cell fraction (not recorded which). The receptors originated from a female donor with ankylosing spondylitis or in good health (not recorded which). Each CDR3 is given with its conserved first and last residue. D genes are given only for firm matches. Some rows mark clone size as missing; the rest say once, few, many or name a class of expanded clone.

clone size	J gene	D gene	V gene	CDR3 length	CDR3 DNA	CDR3 protein
many	TRBJ1-6	.	TRBV27	14	TGTGCCAGCAGTTTTAGGTTTGCGGATTCACCCCTCCACTTT	CASSFRFADSPLHF
many	TRBJ2-7	TRBD2	TRBV4-2	19	TGTGCCAGCAGCCAAGGACTAAGGGGAGAAGCGGGGGCCAGGGGAAAGCAGTACTTC	CASSQGLRGEAGARGKQYF
many	TRBJ2-7	TRBD2	TRBV4-1	16	TGCGCCAGCAGCCAAGAAAAAGCGGGGGGGCTCTACGAGCAGTACTTC	CASSQEKAGGLYEQYF
.	TRBJ2-5	.	TRBV20-1	13	TGCAGTGCCCAATCAGGGGGGCAAGAGACCCAGTACTTC	CSAQSGGQETQYF
few	TRBJ2-5	.	TRBV24-1	13	TGTGCCACCAGTGATCCTCCCCAGGAGACCCAGTACTTC	CATSDPPQETQYF
many	TRBJ1-1	.	TRBV7-3	15	TGTGCCAGCAGTCCCGGACTGTTAGAGAACACTGAAGCTTTCTTT	CASSPGLLENTEAFF
few	TRBJ1-1	TRBD1	TRBV29-1	13	TGCAGCGGCTCCCATAAGGAGGGGGCGTCAGCTTTCTTT	CSGSHKEGASAFF
many	TRBJ1-2	TRBD1	TRBV3-1	15	TGTGCCAGCACCGACCGCGGAACAGGGGGCTATGGCTACACCTTC	CASTDRGTGGYGYTF
few	TRBJ1-5	TRBD1	TRBV28	17	TGTGCCAGCAGTTTATCCCGGACAGGGGGTTTTAATCAGCCCCAGCATTTT	CASSLSRTGGFNQPQHF
many	TRBJ1-1	.	TRBV24-1	14	TGTGCCACCAGTGGGGGGCTTGGGGTCACTGAAGCTTTCTTT	CATSGGLGVTEAFF
many	TRBJ1-2	TRBD1	TRBV12-3/TRBV12-4	15	TGTGCCAGCAGTTTACCCTTAGGACAGGGATTAGGCTACACCTTC	CASSLPLGQGLGYTF
many	TRBJ2-7	.	TRBV20-1	13	TGCAGTGCTAGCATCCCTAACATCCACGAGCAGTACTTC	CSASIPNIHEQYF
.	TRBJ2-3	.	TRBV23-1	13	TGCGCCAGCACCTTCCGGAGGGGAGATACGCAGTATTTT	CASTFRRGDTQYF
.	TRBJ1-5	.	TRBV19	14	TGTGCCACGCAAGGGGGTAGGGGCAATCAGCCCCAGCATTTT	CATQGGRGNQPQHF
.	TRBJ2-1	TRBD1	TRBV5-1	14	TGCGCCAGCAGCTTGGGACAGGGGAGTAATGAGCAGTTCTTC	CASSLGQGSNEQFF
many	TRBJ1-5	TRBD1	TRBV5-1	13	TGCGCCAGCAGCCAGGGGGCGAATCAGCCCCAGCATTTT	CASSQGANQPQHF
.	TRBJ2-3	.	TRBV5-8	15	TGTGCCAGCAGCTCTGACCAACTCCGATTCTATACGCAGTATTTT	CASSSDQLRFYTQYF
many	TRBJ1-2	.	TRBV20-1	13	TGCAGTGCTAGAGTCGGCAGGGCCTATGGCTACACCTTC	CSARVGRAYGYTF
many	TRBJ2-3	.	TRBV7-3	14	TGTGCCAGCAGCCCCCCCGGGACGGGGGATACGCAGTATTTT	CASSPPGTGDTQYF
many	TRBJ2-3	.	TRBV23-1	15	TGCGCCAGCAGGTGGGGTGGGGGCCGGACAGATACGCAGTATTTT	CASRWGGGRTDTQYF
many	TRBJ2-2	TRBD2	TRBV2	15	TGTGCCAGCAGTTGGACTAGCGGAGGGACCGGGGAGCTGTTTTTT	CASSWTSGGTGELFF
many	TRBJ2-1	.	TRBV6-1	15	TGTGCCAGCAGGGCCGAGGTCCGCACAGGCGATGAGCAGTTCTTC	CASRAEVRTGDEQFF
many	TRBJ2-3	.	TRBV24-1	15	TGTGCCACCAGTGATTTGACCCCCGGGACAGATACGCAGTATTTT	CATSDLTPGTDTQYF
many	TRBJ2-1	TRBD2	TRBV6-2/TRBV6-3	18	TGTGCCAGCAGTTACTTCGGGACTAGCGGGAGGGCGAGTCGCGGGCAGTTCTTC	CASSYFGTSGRASRGQFF
many	TRBJ1-2	.	TRBV19	12	TGTGCCAGTAGTAACTTCGACTATGGCTACACCTTC	CASSNFDYGYTF
many	TRBJ1-1	.	TRBV27	13	TGTGCCAGCAGCCGTCGACTCCGCACTGAAGCTTTCTTT	CASSRRLRTEAFF
many	TRBJ1-5	.	TRBV6-2/TRBV6-3	14	TGTGCCAGCACTCAACCCGGCCGAACTCAGCCCCAGCATTTT	CASTQPGRTQPQHF
many	TRBJ1-6	.	TRBV28	13	TGTGCCAGCAGTGAAGTATTTCCGTCACCCCTCCACTTT	CASSEVFPSPLHF
many	TRBJ1-6	.	TRBV7-7	13	TGTGCCAGCAGCCCGACTTACAATTCACCCCTCCACTTT	CASSPTYNSPLHF
many	TRBJ2-3	TRBD2	TRBV19	18	TGTGCCAGTAGTCTCCAAGGACTAGCGGGGGGTCAGACAGATACGCAGTATTTT	CASSLQGLAGGQTDTQYF
many	TRBJ2-1	TRBD2	TRBV7-2	15	TGTGCCAGCAGCCTCCTAGCTAGCGGGAGGGGTGAGCAGTTCTTC	CASSLLASGRGEQFF
many	TRBJ2-3	.	TRBV5-8	14	TGTGCCAGCAGCTTGAAAGTCCCCACAGATACGCAGTATTTT	CASSLKVPTDTQYF
many	TRBJ2-2	TRBD2	TRBV20-1	15	TGCAGTGCTAGGGATAGCGGGAGAAACTTCGGGGAGCTGTTTTTT	CSARDSGRNFGELFF
.	TRBJ2-7	.	TRBV7-2	13	TGTGCCAGCAGCTTAGAGTTGGCGAACGAGCAGTACTTC	CASSLELANEQYF
many	TRBJ2-5	.	TRBV20-1	15	TGCAGTGCTAGGGATAGCGTTCGGGCCGTGGGCACCCAGTACTTC	CSARDSVRAVGTQYF
many	TRBJ1-1	.	TRBV28	14	TGTGCCAGCAGGCCGGGGGGGAGCCACACTGAAGCTTTCTTT	CASRPGGSHTEAFF
few	TRBJ2-7	.	TRBV5-1	12	TGCGCCAGCAGCTTGGTTCAGGGCGAGCAGTACTTC	CASSLVQGEQYF
many	TRBJ2-7	.	TRBV18	14	TGTGCCAGCTCACCACCGGGGATTGCCTACGAGCAGTACTTC	CASSPPGIAYEQYF
many	TRBJ2-3	.	TRBV5-1	14	TGCGCCAGCAGCACATCGGACAGCACAGATACGCAGTATTTT	CASSTSDSTDTQYF
few	TRBJ1-1	.	TRBV20-1	13	TGCAGTGCTAGAGACAGCATGAACACTGAAGCTTTCTTT	CSARDSMNTEAFF
few	TRBJ2-2	.	TRBV6-4	17	TGTGCCAGCAGTGACTCGATATCTACAGGGAGGACCGGGGAGCTGTTTTTT	CASSDSISTGRTGELFF
many	TRBJ2-5	.	TRBV5-1	14	TGCGCCAGCAGCTTTCAGGGGAGTCAAGAGACCCAGTACTTC	CASSFQGSQETQYF